This entry lists 20 T cell receptor beta chains sequenced from one sample in a study of technical replicates of blood from a handful of donors. Repertoires were generated with immunoSEQ multiplex PCR, while TCRdb's copy carries only in-frame clones and drops some. The sample contains under 90,000 clones, about 92% of which appear only once. The source material was T cells isolated from PBMCs. The receptors shown here come from a human donor in good health.

A few counts support this clone. The V and J genes are TRBV11-2 and TRBJ1-5; tentatively, D is TRBD1 (5 bases). Germline assignment: CDR1 SGHAT and CDR2 FQNNGV. The CDR3 has 13 amino acids. Trimming cost V 6 bases and J 6 bases, with 12 bases left between them. The CDR3 here is CASSTQGGQPQHF. The CDR3 nucleotides read TGTGCCAGCAGTACCCAGGGAGGTCAGCCCCAGCATTTT.

The table lists this clone with a few counts. The rearrangement uses TRBV5-1 and TRBJ1-1, with a possible D match to TRBD1 (5 bases). With 0 bases removed from V and 5 bases from J, the gap between germline ends came to 11 bases. The CDR3 contains 14 residues. Germline CDR1 SGHRS, CDR2 YFSETQ. CDR3 in amino acids: CASSLAAGLTEAFF. The DNA for the CDR3 is TGCGCCAGCAGCTTGGCCGCGGGGCTGACTGAAGCTTTCTTT.

V gene TRBV6-5 combines with J gene TRBJ1-2; D gene uncertain. The ends were cut back, 0 bases at V and 8 bases at J, with 10 bases in the middle. The CDR3 loop spans 13 amino acids. CDR1 is MNHEY and CDR2 is SVGAGI in the germline V gene. The CDR3 loop is CASSYSIRGGYTF. CDR3 sequence (DNA): TGTGCCAGCAGTTACTCGATTCGGGGAGGCTACACCTTC.

The chain couples TRBV6-1 to TRBJ1-5; 11 bases are a match to TRBD1. Unmatched junction bases numbered 5, after V lost 0 bases and J lost 7 bases. CDR1 and CDR2 (germline): MNHNS, SASEGT. CDR3 size: 16 residues. The chain's CDR3 is CASSEAWTGGGQPQHF. CDR3 nucleotide sequence: TGTGCCAGCAGTGAAGCTTGGACAGGGGGCGGGCAGCCCCAGCATTTT.

The V call is TRBV27, the J call TRBJ2-1, with D uncertain. The CDR3 loop spans 13 amino acids. Germline CDR1 and CDR2: MNHEY and SMNVEV (reference sequence). V shed 3 bases and J shed 4 bases, with 7 bases lying between them. CDR3 in amino acids: CASSFRSYNEQFF. CDR3 nucleotide sequence: TGTGCCAGCAGTTTTCGGTCATACAATGAGCAGTTCTTC.

A single count supports this clone. The chain has TRBV27 and TRBJ2-1, with 7 bases fitting TRBD1. Per germline, CDR1 MNHEY and CDR2 SMNVEV (reference sequence). J lost 8 bases, V lost 6 bases, and 13 bases had no gene match. The CDR3 covers 15 residues. The CDR3 loop is CASSPRQGGVHEQFF. CDR3 nucleotides: TGTGCCAGCAGCCCCAGACAGGGCGGTGTGCATGAGCAGTTCTTC.

The chain links TRBV11-2 to TRBJ2-1, with a weak D call TRBD2 (5 bases). The CDR3 length is 15 residues. Deletions cut 3 bases from V and 9 bases from J, with 18 bases between. Germline assignment: CDR1 SGHAT and CDR2 FQNNGV. The DNA of the CDR3 is TGTGCCAGCAGCTTGGCCGGGAACACGGCAATTGAGCAGTTCTTC. Its translation is CASSLAGNTAIEQFF.

The J gene is TRBJ1-1, the V gene TRBV28; D remains ambiguous. The germline V gene encodes CDR1 MDHEN and CDR2 SYDVKM. The CDR3 contains 11 residues. The V gene lost 6 bases and the J gene lost 8 bases, with 10 bases spanning the gap. In DNA form, the CDR3 reads TGTGCCAGCAGACTTAACAGAGAAGCTTTCTTT. Translation: CASRLNREAFF.

The count of this clone is one. The rearrangement links TRBV9 to TRBJ2-2, with 7 bases fitting TRBD2. The germline CDR1 and CDR2 sequences are SGDLS and YYNGEE. The CDR3 runs 18 residues. Trimming removed 0 bases from V and 2 bases from J; junction bases left unmatched: 10. The CDR3 loop reads CASSVGSLAGVNTGELFF. CDR3 nucleotides: TGTGCCAGCAGCGTAGGTTCCCTGGCGGGAGTAAACACCGGGGAGCTGTTTTTT.

This clone turned up a few times. The genes are TRBV19 and TRBJ1-5, with a weak D call TRBD1 (6 bases). The CDR3 consists of 14 residues. Trimming pared 9 bases from V and 0 bases from J, leaving 12 bases between. Germline CDR1 and CDR2: LNHDA and SQIVND (reference sequence). CDR3 in amino acids: CASGTLYSNQPQHF. CDR3 DNA sequence: TGTGCCAGCGGGACACTTTATAGCAATCAGCCCCAGCATTTT.

The V and J genes are TRBV27 and TRBJ2-3, with TRBD1 matching 9 bases. The CDR3 sequence is 14 residues long. Unmatched junction bases numbered 4, after V lost 4 bases and J lost 5 bases. The germline V gene has CDR1 MNHEY and CDR2 SMNVEV (reference sequence). Written as DNA, the CDR3 is TGTGCCAGCAGTTGGGACAGGGTGGTAGATACGCAGTATTTT. It codes for CASSWDRVVDTQYF.

The chain links TRBV10-3 to TRBJ2-7, with a tentative D call TRBD2 (5 bases). The CDR3 length is 16 residues. The germline V and J ends were trimmed by 3 bases and 0 bases, with 15 bases remaining between them. The germline gives CDR1 ENHRY, CDR2 SYGVKD. The DNA of the CDR3 is TGTGCCATCAGTGATCATGGGGAGACAACCTCCTACGAGCAGTACTTC. Its protein is CAISDHGETTSYEQYF.

The chain links TRBV27 to TRBJ1-1; D gene unclear. The CDR3 is 15 residues long. V was clipped by 3 bases and J by 4 bases, with 15 bases between them. CDR1 and CDR2 from the germline V gene are MNHEY and SMNVEV (reference sequence). CDR3 in DNA: TGTGCCAGCAGTTTTGCCCGCGGGAGCGGCACTGAAGCTTTCTTT. Its protein product is CASSFARGSGTEAFF.

The chain employs TRBV7-9 and TRBJ2-7; D is perhaps TRBD2 (6 bases). The CDR3 has 14 amino acids. Trimming left V 5 bases short and J 3 bases short, with 14 bases between. Looked up from germline, CDR1 is SEHNR and CDR2 is FQNEAQ (reference sequence). CDR3 loop: CASSQGDWSYEQYF. CDR3 sequence (DNA): TGTGCCAGCAGCCAAGGGGACTGGAGCTACGAGCAGTACTTC.

This chain links TRBV5-1 with TRBJ2-3, with D uncertain. Germline assignment: CDR1 SGHRS and CDR2 YFSETQ. The CDR3 is 12 amino acids. Trimming left V 2 bases short and J 2 bases short, with 3 bases between. The CDR3 DNA follows: TGCGCCAGCAGCTTACTCACAGATACGCAGTATTTT. Protein sequence: CASSLLTDTQYF.

This chain connects TRBV29-1 to TRBJ2-7, with 7 nucleotides matching TRBD2. Trimming removed 4 bases from V and 6 bases from J; junction bases left unmatched: 9. CDR3 length: 13 amino acids. CDR1 and CDR2 from the germline V gene are SQVTM and ANQGSEA. As DNA, the CDR3 is TGCAGCGTTGGGACTAGGCTCCTATTCGAGCAGTACTTC. Its translation is CSVGTRLLFEQYF.

This chain uses TRBV15 with TRBJ1-1, with 7 bases identical to TRBD1. The germline V gene has CDR1 LNHNV and CDR2 YYDKDF (reference sequence). V dropped 3 bases and J dropped 5; count of bases not matched to a gene: 6. CDR3 length equals 14 residues. CDR3 coding DNA: TGTGCCACCAGCAGGACAGGGTTAGGAACTGAAGCTTTCTTT. It encodes CATSRTGLGTEAFF.

The V call is TRBV4-1, the J call TRBJ2-5; weak D call: TRBD1 (6 bases). In germline, CDR1 is MGHRA, CDR2 YSYEKL. This CDR3 comprises 18 residues. V lost 1 base and J 6 bases, leaving 24 bases between the germline ends. The CDR3 here is CASSQGIDRRPIRKTQYF. The CDR3 DNA reads as TGCGCCAGCAGCCAAGGAATCGACAGGCGACCTATAAGGAAGACCCAGTACTTC.

This chain connects TRBV15 to TRBJ2-3, with D possibly being TRBD1 (6 bases). The CDR3 totals 16 residues. The V end lost 5 bases, the J end lost 0 bases, and 15 bases lay between the germline ends. Per germline, CDR1 LNHNV and CDR2 YYDKDF (reference sequence). CDR3 in amino acids: CATSSPLRGSTDTQYF. In DNA form, the CDR3 reads TGTGCCACCAGCTCACCATTAAGGGGGAGCACAGATACGCAGTATTTT.

The chain employs TRBV6-1 and TRBJ1-2; TRBD1 is a possible D gene (6 bases). Between the trimmed V and J ends, which lost 9 bases and 4 bases, there was a span of 18 bases. CDR1 and CDR2 (germline): MNHNS, SASEGT. This CDR3 is 14 amino acids long. CDR3 protein: CASSTGTDSYGYTF. For the CDR3, the DNA is TGTGCCAGTAGTACCGGGACGGACAGCTATGGCTACACCTTC.